This T cell receptor (beta chain) was sequenced in a study of T-cell memory formation after mild COVID-19 (dated by TCRdb to about 2021). Regarding the complete study: TCR sequence clusters from the two donors were found to be largely donor specific. Longitudinal TCRalpha and TCRbeta repertoire sequencing tracked T-cell clones expanding and contracting after mild COVID-19 in a couple of donors. The cohort comprised two young, previously healthy adult volunteers, one female and one male.

On this clonotype: Its recognized antigen is unknown. The input lacks base qualities; no much larger clone sits a single base away.

Ficoll-Paque density gradient centrifugation was used to isolate PBMCs. Sequencing instrument: Illumina NovaSeq 6000. TCRalpha and TCRbeta cDNA libraries were constructed by 5'RACE with constant-segment primers, with sample barcodes and unique molecular identifiers being introduced. Trizol reagent was used to extract RNA from every sample. Library amplification was performed in two PCR steps, and a second sample barcode and Illumina TruSeq adapters were introduced in the second step. Sequencing of libraries was performed on an Illumina NovaSeq with 2 x 150 bp paired-end reads. Processing in the source paper ran as follows. Demultiplexing of reads and collapsing into UMI-guided consensus sequences were performed with migec v1.2.7. Using mixcr v2.1.11, the UMI consensuses were aligned to TRA and TRB V and J templates and assembled into clonotypes. Clonotypes were classified as expanded or contracted when called significant by both edgeR and NoisET, with noise models trained on biological replicates. For edgeR calls, the cutoffs were a false discovery rate-adjusted p below 0.01 and a log2 fold-change threshold of 1. PCA with hierarchical clustering of max-normalized trajectories of the 1000 most abundant clonotypes was used as exploratory dynamics analysis. The CD4 or CD8 phenotype of responding clones was assigned using the separately sequenced CD4+ and CD8+ repertoires. TCRdb reworked the public reads: Q25 trimming with fastp, MiXCR clone assembly, productive beta chains retained. When rows share a CDR3 protein, they turn into one entry using the most common DNA and genes. The V and J calls were determined by TCRdb, not by the authors. In all, the sample holds some 440,000 distinct CDR3 sequences, and roughly 25% of those were seen once. The ten largest account for around 12% of the sample.

The cysteine opens and the phenylalanine closes a CDR3 of 14 amino acids. This entry keeps only the CDR3 DNA: 42 bases, framed from base 1. V is clipped by 0 bases and J by 5 bases, and the sequence between their germline boundaries is 10 bases long. The germline V gene (reference sequence) gives CDR1 as LNHNV and CDR2 as YYDKDF. Study-level results and caveats: SARS-CoV-2 specificity of the second-wave clones peaking on day 37 was not confirmed. Only a couple of mild cases were covered by the study, and larger cohorts that include severe cases with pre-infection samples were considered necessary. Clones contracting from day 15 to 85 had balanced CD4/CD8 phenotypes, while a second wave expanding from day 15 to 37 was biased towards CD4+. Contracting CD4+ clones appeared mostly in the CM and EM memory subsets, whereas CD8+ clones were enriched in EMRA. The detection of some responding clones in pre-infection memory suggests that pre-existing cross-reactive memory T cells joined the SARS-CoV-2 response.

Here the chain combines TRBV15 and TRBJ1-1, and possibly TRBD1, on 5 matching bases. Sequences were obtained from PBMCs or a T cell subset sorted from them (not recorded which). This sequence originates from an adult woman who had mild COVID-19 (a few samples of this study predate the infection). The sample titles of this study are shuffled in the database, so cell type and time point are left out; the donor was told from shared clones. CDR3 sequence: CATSRERGWTEAFF. The DNA sequence follows: TGTGCCACCAGCAGAGAGCGGGGGTGGACTGAAGCTTTCTTT.